The T cell receptor beta chain described here comes from a study of human T cells and chemical hapten exposure. In this sample, this clonotype turned up a few times. Germline CDR1 reads SGHTA; CDR2 reads FQGNSA. The V gene end was trimmed by 5 bases and the J gene end by 7 bases; junction bases not matched to a gene: 18. CDR3 size: 17 residues. Time point denoted: pre-sensitization, week 0. Treatment: therapeutic diphenylcyclopropenone sensitization with weekly scalp DPC. TCRdb used MiXCR to reprocess the RACE reads, holding one entry per CDR3 protein. This sample has a few hundred thousand distinct CDR3 sequences; around 5.5% occur once, and the top ten carry 7% to 10%.

The chain is built from TRBV7-2 and TRBJ2-5; 8 nucleotides match TRBD2. Sample: whole blood, taken in connection with sensitization to the hapten diphenylcyclopropenone (DPC). This TCR came from a woman between 18 and 30 years old with alopecia areata. Some clones in this sample may be carry-over from other donors' samples. The CDR3 spells CASSPMRAAGARGTQYF. The CDR3 DNA reads TGTGCCAGCAGCCCCATGAGGGCAGCGGGGGCCCGAGGGACCCAGTACTTC.